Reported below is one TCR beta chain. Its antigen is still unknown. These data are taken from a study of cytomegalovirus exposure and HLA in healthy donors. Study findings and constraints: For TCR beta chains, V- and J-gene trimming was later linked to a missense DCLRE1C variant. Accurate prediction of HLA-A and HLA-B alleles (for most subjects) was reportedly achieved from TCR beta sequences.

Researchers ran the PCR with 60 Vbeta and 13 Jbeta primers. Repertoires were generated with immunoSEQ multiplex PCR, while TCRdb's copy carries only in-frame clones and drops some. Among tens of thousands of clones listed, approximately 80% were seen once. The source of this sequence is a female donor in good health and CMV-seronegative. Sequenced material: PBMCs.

The CDR3 DNA reads as TGTGCCAGCAGCGTAACGACAGCCTTCACAGATACGCAGTATTTT. This gives the protein CASSVTTAFTDTQYF. The chain is built from TRBV9 and TRBJ2-3; weak D call: TRBD1 (5 bases). Germline V gene lookup returns CDR1 SGDLS and CDR2 YYNGEE. The CDR3 is 15 residues long. V shed 1 base and J shed 2 bases, with 11 bases lying between them.